This entry is about one T cell receptor (beta chain). The junction does not match germline at one end; this may be a read error. The data are from a study of cytomegalovirus exposure and HLA in healthy donors. Primers: 60 Vbeta forward and 13 Jbeta reverse. The repertoire was sequenced with immunoSEQ multiplex PCR; TCRdb's copy has only in-frame clones and lacks some. The profile shows about 97,000 clones, roughly three quarters of them singletons. Per the germline V gene, CDR1 is SEHNR and CDR2 is FQNEAQ (reference sequence). This CDR3 is built from 15 residues. The source material was PBMCs. The chain employs TRBV7-9 and TRBJ1-2, with D tentatively TRBD1 (6 bases). This TCR was recovered from a male donor in good health and CMV-seropositive. The CDR3 sequence is CSSTLGGALSYGYTF. The DNA of the CDR3 is TGTTCCAGCACCTTGGGGGGGGCGCTATCCTATGGCTACACCTTC.